These 13 T cell receptor beta chains came from one sample sequenced in a study of T cell responses to AZD1222 COVID-19 vaccine. Generated by immunoSEQ multiplex PCR, the TCRdb table keeps only in-frame clones and is missing some. The table has around 140,000 clones, roughly nine tenths seen once. Specimen: peripheral blood, collected 28 days after the second AZD1222 dose. These receptors originate from an adult who received the AZD1222 COVID-19 vaccine.

V usage is TRBV7-3 and J usage is TRBJ1-2; D is ambiguous. Trimming took off 1 base at V and 2 bases at J, with 8 bases between the two ends. CDR3 length: 14 residues. Germline V gene lookup returns CDR1 SGHTA and CDR2 FQGTGA. CDR3 amino acids: CASSLNPGNYGYTF. DNA of the CDR3: TGTGCCAGCAGCTTAAATCCCGGGAACTATGGCTACACCTTC.

The chain combines TRBV10-3 with TRBJ2-1, with 7 bases lining up with TRBD2. Germline loops: CDR1 ENHRY, CDR2 SYGVKD. V was clipped by 5 bases and J by 14 bases; unmatched bases: 9. CDR3 length: 12 residues. Written as DNA, the CDR3 is TGTGCCATCAGTTTCGGGACTAATGAAAAGTTCTTC. Protein product: CAISFGTNEKFF.

This clone was detected once. The V gene is TRBV12-3 or TRBV12-4, the J gene TRBJ1-1; no definite D call. The CDR3 covers 13 residues. The V gene lost 0 bases and the J gene lost 1 base, with 3 bases spanning the gap. The CDR3, as DNA: TGTGCCAGCAGTTTAGCAGAGAACACTGAAGCTTTCTTT. Translation gives CASSLAENTEAFF.

The chain carries TRBV19 and TRBJ2-3; D is perhaps TRBD1 (6 bases). CDR3 length: 15 residues. Between the trimmed V and J ends, which lost 5 bases and 2 bases, there was a span of 14 bases. Looked up from germline, CDR1 is LNHDA and CDR2 is SQIVND (reference sequence). For the CDR3, the DNA is TGTGCCAGTAGTCCCTGGACAGACCCCACAGATACGCAGTATTTT. Amino acids: CASSPWTDPTDTQYF.

The chain employs TRBV19 and TRBJ1-2; D remains unclear. CDR1 and CDR2 (germline): LNHDA, SQIVND (reference sequence). V was shortened by 7 bases and J by 4 bases, with 16 bases between the two germline ends. The CDR3 has 14 amino acids. CDR3 in DNA: TGTGCCAGTATCGCTAGGCCCGGTATCTATGGCTACACCTTC. Its translation: CASIARPGIYGYTF.

J is TRBJ1-5 and V is TRBV3-1 (or the pseudogene TRBV3-2); D unclear. In germline, CDR1 is LGHDT, CDR2 YNNKEL (reference sequence). This CDR3 is built from 17 residues. V lost 4 bases and J lost 1, with 17 bases in between. The CDR3 spells CASSPGRSGGSNQPQHF. As DNA, the CDR3 is TGTGCCAGCAGCCCGGGAAGGAGCGGAGGAAGCAATCAGCCCCAGCATTTT.

Worth noting for this clone: Its ends do not fully match the called genes, so a read error is possible. This chain links TRBV12-3 or TRBV12-4 with TRBJ2-1, with a possible D match to TRBD1 (5 bases). The CDR3 contains 12 residues. CDR3 sequence (DNA): TGTGCCAGCACTTTAGGCAGGGATGATGCGTTCTTC. Translating gives CASTLGRDDAFF.

This rearrangement joins TRBV19 to TRBJ1-1; perhaps TRBD1 as D (5 bases). Looked up from germline, CDR1 is LNHDA and CDR2 is SQIVND (reference sequence). CDR3 length equals 13 residues. Trimming cost V 3 bases and J 4 bases, with 9 bases left between them. The CDR3 sequence: CASSIGASTEAFF. CDR3 bases: TGTGCCAGTAGTATCGGGGCAAGCACTGAAGCTTTCTTT.

The rearrangement links TRBV25-1 to TRBJ1-1, with 9 bases identical to TRBD1. The CDR3 sequence is 12 residues long. Germline V gene data show CDR1 as MGHDK and CDR2 as SYGVNS. The CDR3 spells CAIQGANTEAFF. CDR3 DNA sequence: TGTGCAATACAGGGGGCGAACACTGAAGCTTTCTTT.

The rearrangement links TRBV19 to TRBJ2-1, with 9 bases fitting TRBD1. Germline V lookup: CDR1 LNHDA, CDR2 SQIVND (reference sequence). The CDR3 extends over 17 amino acids. V shed 6 bases and J 9 bases; nucleotides not matched to a gene: 18. This CDR3 reads CASSTDGGQGIQGEQFF. In DNA form, the CDR3 reads TGTGCCAGTAGCACTGATGGGGGACAGGGCATCCAGGGTGAGCAGTTCTTC. Full variable domain (missing parts from reference TRBV19 and TRBJ2-1): DGGITQSPKYLFRKEGQNVTLSCEQNLNHDAMYWYRQDPGQGLRLIYYSQIVNDFQKGDIAEGYSVSREKKESFPLTVTSAQKNPTAFYLCASSTDGGQGIQGEQFFGPGTRLTVL.

V usage is TRBV5-1 and J usage is TRBJ1-6; D remains ambiguous. V lost 1 base and J lost 5, with 10 bases in between. The CDR3 loop spans 15 amino acids. CDR1 is SGHRS and CDR2 is YFSETQ in the germline V gene. CDR3 sequence: CASSLLGQNNSPLHF. The CDR3 DNA reads TGCGCCAGCAGCTTGCTGGGCCAAAATAATTCACCCCTCCACTTT.

The V gene is TRBV7-9, the J gene TRBJ1-2; unclear D gene. This CDR3 spans 13 amino acids. Germline CDR1 reads SEHNR; CDR2 reads FQNEAQ (reference sequence). Deletions cut 5 bases from V and 5 bases from J, with 12 bases between. The CDR3 loop is CASSPTDPYGYTF. DNA of the CDR3: TGTGCCAGCAGCCCGACCGACCCGTATGGCTACACCTTC.

This clone has only one observation. For the CDR3, the DNA is TGTGCCAGCAGCCCACGAGCGGTCTCTGGAAACACCATATATTTT. Amino acid sequence: CASSPRAVSGNTIYF. The chain has TRBV7-2 and TRBJ1-3, with no clear D. The V end was cut by 5 bases, the J end by 0 bases, with 11 bases between. This CDR3 is built from 15 residues. Per germline, CDR1 SGHTA and CDR2 FQGNSA.